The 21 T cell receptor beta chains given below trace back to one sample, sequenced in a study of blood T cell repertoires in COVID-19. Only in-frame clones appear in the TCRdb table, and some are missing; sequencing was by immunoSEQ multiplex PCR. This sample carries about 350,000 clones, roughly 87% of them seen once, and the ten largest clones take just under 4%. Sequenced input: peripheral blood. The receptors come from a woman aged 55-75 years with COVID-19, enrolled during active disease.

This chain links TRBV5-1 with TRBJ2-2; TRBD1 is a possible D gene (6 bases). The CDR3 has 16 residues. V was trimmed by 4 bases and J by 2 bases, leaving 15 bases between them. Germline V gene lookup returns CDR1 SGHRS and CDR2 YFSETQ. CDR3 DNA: TGCGCCAGCAGCCGAGTCGGGACAACCAACACCGGGGAGCTGTTTTTT. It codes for CASSRVGTTNTGELFF. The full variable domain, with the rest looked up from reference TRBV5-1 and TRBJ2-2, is KAGVTQTPRYLIKTRGQQVTLSCSPISGHRSVSWYQQTPGQGLQFLFEYFSETQRNKGNFPGRFSGRQFSNSRSEMNVSTLELGDSALYLCASSRVGTTNTGELFFGEGSRLTVL.

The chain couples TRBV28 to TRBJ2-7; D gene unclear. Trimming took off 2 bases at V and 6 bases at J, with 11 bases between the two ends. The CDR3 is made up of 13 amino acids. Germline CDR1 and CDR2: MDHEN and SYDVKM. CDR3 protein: CASSLRLTGEQYF. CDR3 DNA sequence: TGTGCCAGCAGTTTACGTCTCACGGGCGAGCAGTACTTC.

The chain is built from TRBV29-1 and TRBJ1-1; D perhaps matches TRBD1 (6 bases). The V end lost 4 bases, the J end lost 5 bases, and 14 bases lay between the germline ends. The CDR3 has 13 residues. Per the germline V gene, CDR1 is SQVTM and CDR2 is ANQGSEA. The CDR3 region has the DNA TGCAGCGTTGCTTTGGGGCAGGGGACTGAAGCTTTCTTT. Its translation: CSVALGQGTEAFF.

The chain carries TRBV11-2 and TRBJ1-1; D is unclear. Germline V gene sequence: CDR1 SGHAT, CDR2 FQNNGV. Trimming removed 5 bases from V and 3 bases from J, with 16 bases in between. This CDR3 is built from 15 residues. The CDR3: CASSPREWAYTEAFF. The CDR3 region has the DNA TGTGCCAGCAGCCCGCGAGAGTGGGCGTACACTGAAGCTTTCTTT.

The CDR3 reads CASSRGGGNTEAFF. The CDR3 coding sequence is TGTGCCAGCAGTCGAGGAGGTGGAAACACTGAAGCTTTCTTT. This chain uses TRBV2 with TRBJ1-1; D is undetermined. This CDR3 spans 14 amino acids. Germline V gives CDR1 SNHLY, CDR2 FYNNEI. V was clipped by 5 bases and J by 2 bases, with 12 bases between them.

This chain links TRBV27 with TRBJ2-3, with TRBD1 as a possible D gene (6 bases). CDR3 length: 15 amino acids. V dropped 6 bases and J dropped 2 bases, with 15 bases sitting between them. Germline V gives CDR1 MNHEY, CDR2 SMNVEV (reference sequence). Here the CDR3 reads CASSIGTPYTDTQYF. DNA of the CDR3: TGTGCCAGCAGCATCGGGACACCCTACACAGATACGCAGTATTTT.

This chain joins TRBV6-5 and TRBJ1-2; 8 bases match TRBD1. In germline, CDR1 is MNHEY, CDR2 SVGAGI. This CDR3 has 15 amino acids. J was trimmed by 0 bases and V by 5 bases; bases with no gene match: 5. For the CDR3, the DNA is TGTGCCAGCAGTCCCCCGGACAGGGCTAACTATGGCTACACCTTC. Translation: CASSPPDRANYGYTF.

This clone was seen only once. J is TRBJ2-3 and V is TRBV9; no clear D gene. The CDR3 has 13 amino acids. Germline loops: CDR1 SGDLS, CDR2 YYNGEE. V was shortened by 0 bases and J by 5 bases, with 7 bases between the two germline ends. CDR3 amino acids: CASSVVPGDTQYF. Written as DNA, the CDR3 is TGTGCCAGCAGCGTAGTACCGGGAGATACGCAGTATTTT.

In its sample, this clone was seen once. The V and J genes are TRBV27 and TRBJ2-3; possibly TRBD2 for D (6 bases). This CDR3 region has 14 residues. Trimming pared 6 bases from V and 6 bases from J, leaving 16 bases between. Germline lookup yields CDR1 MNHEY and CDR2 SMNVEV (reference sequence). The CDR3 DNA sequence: TGTGCCAGCAGGAGAGCTGGGGGGTCGGATACGCAGTATTTT. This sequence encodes CASRRAGGSDTQYF.

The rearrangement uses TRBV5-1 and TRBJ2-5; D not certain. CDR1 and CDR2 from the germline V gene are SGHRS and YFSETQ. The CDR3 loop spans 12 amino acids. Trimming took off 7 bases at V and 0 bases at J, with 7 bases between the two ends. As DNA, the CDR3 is TGCGCCAGCGCGGAGTACCAAGAGACCCAGTACTTC. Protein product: CASAEYQETQYF.

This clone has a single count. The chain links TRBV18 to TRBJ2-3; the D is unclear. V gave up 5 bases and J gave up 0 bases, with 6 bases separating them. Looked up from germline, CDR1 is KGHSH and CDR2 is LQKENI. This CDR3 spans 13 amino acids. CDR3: CASSTTSTDTQYF. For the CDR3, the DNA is TGTGCCAGCTCAACTACTAGCACAGATACGCAGTATTTT. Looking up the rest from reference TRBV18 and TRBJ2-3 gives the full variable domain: NAGVMQNPRHLVRRRGQEARLRCSPMKGHSHVYWYRQLPEEGLKFMVYLQKENIIDESGMPKERFSAEFPKEGPSILRIQQVVRGDSAAYFCASSTTSTDTQYFGPGTRLTVL.

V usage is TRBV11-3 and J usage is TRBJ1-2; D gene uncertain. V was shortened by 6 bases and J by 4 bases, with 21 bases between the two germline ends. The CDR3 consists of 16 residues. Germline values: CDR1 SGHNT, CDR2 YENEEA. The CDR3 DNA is TGTGCCAGCAGTTCCCTTAAGAGAACCCCCTCCTATGGCTACACCTTC. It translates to CASSSLKRTPSYGYTF.

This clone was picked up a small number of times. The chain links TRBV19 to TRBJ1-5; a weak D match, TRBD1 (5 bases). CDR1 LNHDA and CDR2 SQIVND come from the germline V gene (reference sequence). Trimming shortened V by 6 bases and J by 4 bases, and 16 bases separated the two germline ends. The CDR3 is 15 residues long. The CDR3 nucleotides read TGTGCCAGTAGACCTCCAGGGTCCGGGAATCAGCCCCAGCATTTT. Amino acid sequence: CASRPPGSGNQPQHF.

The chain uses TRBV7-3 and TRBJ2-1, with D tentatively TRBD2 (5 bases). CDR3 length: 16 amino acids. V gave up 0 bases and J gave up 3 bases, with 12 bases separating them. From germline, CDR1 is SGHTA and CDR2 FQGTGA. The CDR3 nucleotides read TGTGCCAGCAGCTTAACGTCTAGCAGAGGCTACAATGAGCAGTTCTTC. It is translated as CASSLTSSRGYNEQFF.

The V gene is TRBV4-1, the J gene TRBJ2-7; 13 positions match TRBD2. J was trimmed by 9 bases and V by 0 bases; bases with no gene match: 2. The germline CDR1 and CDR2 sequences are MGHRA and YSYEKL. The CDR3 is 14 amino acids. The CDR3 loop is CASSQELAGGRQYF. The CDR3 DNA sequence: TGCGCCAGCAGCCAAGAACTAGCGGGGGGGCGGCAGTACTTC.

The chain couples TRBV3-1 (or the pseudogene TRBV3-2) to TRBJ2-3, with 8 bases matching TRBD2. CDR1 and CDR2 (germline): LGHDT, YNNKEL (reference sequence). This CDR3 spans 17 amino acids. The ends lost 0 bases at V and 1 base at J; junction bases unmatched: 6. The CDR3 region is CASSQDYTGGGTDTQYF. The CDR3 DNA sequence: TGTGCCAGCAGCCAAGACTACACGGGGGGGGGCACAGATACGCAGTATTTT.

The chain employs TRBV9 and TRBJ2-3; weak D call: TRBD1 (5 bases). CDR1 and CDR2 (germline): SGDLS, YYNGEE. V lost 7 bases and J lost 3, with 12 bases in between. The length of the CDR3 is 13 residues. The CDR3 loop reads CASGAGPTDTQYF. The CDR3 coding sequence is TGTGCCAGCGGTGCAGGGCCAACAGATACGCAGTATTTT.

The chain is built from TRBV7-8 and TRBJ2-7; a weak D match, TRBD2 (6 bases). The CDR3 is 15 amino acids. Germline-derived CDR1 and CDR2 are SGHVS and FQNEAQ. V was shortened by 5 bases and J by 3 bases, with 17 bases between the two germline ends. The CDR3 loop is CASSGRESGNYEQYF. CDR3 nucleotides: TGTGCCAGCAGCGGACGGGAGTCAGGCAACTACGAGCAGTACTTC.

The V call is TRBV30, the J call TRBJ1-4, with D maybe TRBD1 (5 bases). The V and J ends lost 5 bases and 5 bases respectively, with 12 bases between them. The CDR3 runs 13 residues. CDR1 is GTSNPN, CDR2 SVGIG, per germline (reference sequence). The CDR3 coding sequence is TGTGCCTGGGGGGCCGGCGGGAATGAAAAACTGTTTTTT. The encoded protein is CAWGAGGNEKLFF. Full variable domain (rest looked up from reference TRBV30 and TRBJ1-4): SQTIHQWPATLVQPVGSPLSLECTVEGTSNPNLYWYRQAAGRGLQLLFYSVGIGQISSEVPQNLSASRPQDRQFILSSKKLLLSDSGFYLCAWGAGGNEKLFFGSGTQLSVL.

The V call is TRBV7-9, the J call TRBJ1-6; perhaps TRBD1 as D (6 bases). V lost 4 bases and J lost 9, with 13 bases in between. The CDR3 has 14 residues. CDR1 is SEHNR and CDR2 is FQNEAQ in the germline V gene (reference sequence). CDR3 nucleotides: TGTGCCAGCAGCTCGAACAGGGCCACTTCACCCCTCCACTTT. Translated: CASSSNRATSPLHF.

The CDR3: CASSHGYRYNSPLHF. The CDR3 coding sequence is TGTGCCAGCAGCCATGGATACAGGTATAATTCACCCCTCCACTTT. This chain connects TRBV3-1 (or the pseudogene TRBV3-2) to TRBJ1-6; D may be TRBD1 (5 bases). Germline assignment: CDR1 LGHDT and CDR2 YNNKEL (reference sequence). Trimming took off 3 bases at V and 4 bases at J, with 10 bases between the two ends. The CDR3 covers 15 residues.